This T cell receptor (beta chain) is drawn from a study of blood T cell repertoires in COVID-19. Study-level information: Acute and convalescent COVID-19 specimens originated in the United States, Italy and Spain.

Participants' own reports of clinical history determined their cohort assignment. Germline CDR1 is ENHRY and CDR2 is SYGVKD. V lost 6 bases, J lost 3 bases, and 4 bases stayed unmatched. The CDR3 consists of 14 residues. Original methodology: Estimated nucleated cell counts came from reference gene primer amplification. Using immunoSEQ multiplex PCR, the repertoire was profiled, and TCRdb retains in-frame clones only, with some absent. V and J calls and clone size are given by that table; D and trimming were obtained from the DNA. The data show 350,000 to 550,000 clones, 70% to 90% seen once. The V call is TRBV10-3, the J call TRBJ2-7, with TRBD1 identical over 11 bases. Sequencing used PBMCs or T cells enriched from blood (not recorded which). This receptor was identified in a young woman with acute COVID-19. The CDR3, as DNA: TGTGCCATCAGAGCCGGGACAGGGGGCTACGAGCAGTACTTC. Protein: CAIRAGTGGYEQYF.